Following are 14 T cell receptor beta chains from one sample sequenced in a study of blood T cells in healthy people across ages (dated by TCRdb to between 2014 and 2016). Receptor libraries were prepared by 5' RACE. Sequencing instrument: Illumina HiSeq 2500. A second PCR of roughly 6 to 12 cycles was performed with a sample-barcoded 5' primer and a J-beta primer mix. TCRdb reprocessing: public reads trimmed at Q25 with fastp, clones called with MiXCR, in-frame beta chains kept. Entries that share a CDR3 protein sequence are merged under the most common genes and DNA. The table for this sample lists about 930,000 distinct CDR3 sequences; around 29% of them were counted only once. The top ten clonotypes cover about 10% of the sample. The sample was also linked to a second study, of T cells of mothers and their children.

Sequencing was performed on blood. The receptor set was obtained from a woman aged 40-49 years in good health.

The table lists this clonotype with a count of one. J is TRBJ2-7 and V is TRBV18; possible D gene TRBD1, 6 bases. Germline V gives CDR1 KGHSH, CDR2 LQKENI. V dropped 5 bases and J dropped 7 bases, with 18 bases sitting between them. The CDR3 is made up of 14 amino acids. This chain's CDR3 is CASSSGAPISEQYF. The CDR3 DNA follows: TGTGCCAGCTCATCAGGGGCCCCTATTAGTGAGCAGTACTTC. Filled out from reference TRBV18 and TRBJ2-7, the complete variable domain reads NAGVMQNPRHLVRRRGQEARLRCSPMKGHSHVYWYRQLPEEGLKFMVYLQKENIIDESGMPKERFSAEFPKEGPSILRIQQVVRGDSAAYFCASSSGAPISEQYFGPGTRLTVT.

A word on this clonotype: A read error may produce the germline difference seen at one junction end. J is TRBJ1-5 and V is TRBV28; D may be TRBD1 (6 bases). The CDR3 runs to 14 residues. The germline gives CDR1 MDHEN, CDR2 SYDVKM. CDR3 nucleotide sequence: TGTGCCAGCAGATTCCGTGGGGACAATCGGCCCCAGCATTTT. It is translated as CASRFRGDNRPQHF.

At least ten counts were recorded for this clonotype. This rearrangement joins TRBV20-1 to TRBJ2-1, with D maybe TRBD2 (6 bases). Germline V CDR1 and CDR2: DFQATT, SNEGSKA (reference sequence). There are 13 residues in the CDR3. Between the trimmed V and J ends, which lost 2 bases and 2 bases, there was a span of 7 bases. CDR3: CSARQRAYNEQFF. The DNA of the CDR3 is TGCAGTGCTAGACAGCGGGCCTACAATGAGCAGTTCTTC.

A note on this clonotype: A single base separates this from a much larger clone, so it may be a read error. This chain links TRBV7-2 with TRBJ2-1, with D possibly TRBD2 on 6 matching bases. Germline V CDR1 and CDR2: SGHTA, FQGNSA. The CDR3 loop spans 14 amino acids. V lost 4 bases, J lost 8 bases, and 15 bases lay in between. CDR3 region: CASSWLGGGDEQFF. DNA of the CDR3: TGTGCCAGCAGCTGGTTGGGGGGAGGAGATGAGCAGTTCTTC.

Comment on this clonotype: At one end the junction does not follow the germline gene, possibly because of a read error. This chain links TRBV20-1 with TRBJ2-3; TRBD2 agrees at 12 bases. The length of the CDR3 is 18 residues. The germline CDR1 and CDR2 sequences are DFQATT and SNEGSKA (reference sequence). This CDR3 is CSARDRKTSGGSKDTRYF. Here the CDR3 DNA reads TGCAGTGCTAGAGATCGAAAAACTAGCGGGGGGAGTAAGGATACGCGGTATTTT.

This clonotype turned up a few times. The CDR3 loop is CASSSPGGATEAFF. CDR3 nucleotide sequence: TGTGCCAGCAGCTCCCCTGGAGGGGCTACTGAAGCTTTCTTT. The chain joins TRBV7-9 to TRBJ1-1; maybe TRBD1 (5 bases). Germline values: CDR1 SEHNR, CDR2 FQNEAQ (reference sequence). The germline V and J ends were trimmed by 4 bases and 5 bases, with 14 bases remaining between them. The CDR3 is made up of 14 amino acids.

A few counts support this clonotype. CDR3 sequence: CASRHGLAGGSPTDTQYF. As DNA, the CDR3 is TGCGCCAGCAGGCACGGACTAGCGGGGGGTTCACCCACAGATACGCAGTATTTT. This chain joins TRBV4-1 and TRBJ2-3, with TRBD2 matching 14 bases. CDR1 MGHRA and CDR2 YSYEKL come from the germline V gene. The CDR3 is 18 residues long. Unmatched junction bases numbered 10, after V lost 6 bases and J lost 2 bases.

This chain uses TRBV7-8 with TRBJ1-1; D might be TRBD1 (5 bases). The germline V gene encodes CDR1 SGHVS and CDR2 FQNEAQ. This CDR3 spans 14 amino acids. V was pared by 3 bases and J by 4 bases, with 12 bases between. CDR3 nucleotides: TGTGCCAGCAGCTTGTGGGGGGGGAGCACTGAAGCTTTCTTT. Protein: CASSLWGGSTEAFF.

The table lists this clonotype with a few counts. The J gene is TRBJ2-3, the V gene TRBV28; TRBD1 is a possible D gene (6 bases). In germline, CDR1 is MDHEN, CDR2 SYDVKM. Trimming removed 2 bases from V and 1 base from J, with 13 bases in between. CDR3 size: 16 residues. This chain's CDR3 is CASSLPGQPRTDTQYF. CDR3 DNA: TGTGCCAGCAGTTTACCCGGACAGCCCCGCACAGATACGCAGTATTTT.

In this sample, this clonotype turned up a few times. The CDR3 here is CASNLQGETYEQYF. For the CDR3, the DNA is TGTGCCAGCAATTTACAGGGCGAAACCTACGAGCAGTACTTC. The genes are TRBV2 and TRBJ2-7, with TRBD1 as a possible D gene (6 bases). CDR3 length: 14 residues. CDR1 and CDR2 (germline): SNHLY, FYNNEI. With 7 bases removed from V and 2 bases from J, the gap between germline ends came to 15 bases.

The chain joins TRBV15 to TRBJ2-7, with D perhaps being TRBD1 or TRBD2 (5 bases each). The V and J ends lost 4 bases and 0 bases respectively, with 13 bases between them. CDR1 LNHNV and CDR2 YYDKDF come from the germline V gene (reference sequence). This CDR3 region has 15 residues. The CDR3 region is CATSTNRGGSYEQYF. CDR3 coding DNA: TGTGCCACCAGCACCAACCGGGGCGGCTCCTACGAGCAGTACTTC.

About this clonotype: One end of the junction does not line up with germline, which may come from a read error. The rearrangement joins TRBV11-2 to TRBJ1-2; D might be TRBD1 (5 bases). CDR1 SGHAT and CDR2 FQNNGV come from the germline V gene. CDR3 length: 18 amino acids. The CDR3 here is CARSLSFGGQHTMDGYTF. As DNA, the CDR3 is TGTGCCAGGAGCTTATCCTTCGGAGGACAACACACTATGGATGGCTACACCTTC.

The gene calls are TRBV12-3 or TRBV12-4 and TRBJ1-2; the D is unclear. The germline V and J ends were trimmed by 8 bases and 7 bases, with 11 bases remaining between them. The CDR3 covers 11 residues. CDR3 DNA: TGTGCCAGCGGAGTTGGTGGTGGCTACACCTTC. Protein: CASGVGGGYTF.

To note about this clonotype: A junction end diverges from the germline sequence, so it may reflect a read error. The chain is built from TRBV7-3 and TRBJ2-4; a weak D match, TRBD1 (6 bases). The CDR3 runs to 14 residues. Germline V lookup: CDR1 SGHTA, CDR2 FQGTGA. CDR3 protein: CAISLGAGHNIQYF. The CDR3 nucleotides are TGTGCCATCAGCTTGGGGGCTGGACACAACATTCAGTACTTC.